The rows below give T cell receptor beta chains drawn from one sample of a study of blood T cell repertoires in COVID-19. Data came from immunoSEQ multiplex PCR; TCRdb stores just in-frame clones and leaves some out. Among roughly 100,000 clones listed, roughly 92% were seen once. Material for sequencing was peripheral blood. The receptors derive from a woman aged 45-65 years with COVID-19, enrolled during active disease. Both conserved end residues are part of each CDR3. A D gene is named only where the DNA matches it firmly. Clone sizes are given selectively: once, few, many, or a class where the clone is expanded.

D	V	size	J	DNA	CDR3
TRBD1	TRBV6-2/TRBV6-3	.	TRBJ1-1	TGTGCCAGCAGTAACAGGGGCAGGGGAACTGAAGCTTTCTTT	CASSNRGRGTEAFF
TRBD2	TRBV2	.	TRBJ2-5	TGTGCCAGCAGTAGAGACCTAGCGGACGAGACCCAGTACTTC	CASSRDLADETQYF
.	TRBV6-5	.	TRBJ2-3	TGTGCCAGCTCGCAGGGATTCACAGATACGCAGTATTTT	CASSQGFTDTQYF
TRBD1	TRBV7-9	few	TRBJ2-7	TGTGCCAGCAGCTTCGGACAGGGTACCTACGAGCAGTACTTC	CASSFGQGTYEQYF
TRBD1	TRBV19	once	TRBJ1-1	TGTGCCAGTAGTTATGGCGGGACAGTTAACACTGAAGCTTTCTTT	CASSYGGTVNTEAFF
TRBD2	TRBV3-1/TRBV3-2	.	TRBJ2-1	TGTGCCAGCAGCCACACCGGGACTAGCGGGGGGGCGGGTGAGCAGTTCTTC	CASSHTGTSGGAGEQFF
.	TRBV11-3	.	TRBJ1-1	TGTGCCAGCAGCCTTCCCTTTGGGAGCCTGAACACTGAAGCTTTCTTT	CASSLPFGSLNTEAFF
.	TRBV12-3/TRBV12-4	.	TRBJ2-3	TGTGCCAGCAGTTTCACACGCACAGATACGCAGTATTTT	CASSFTRTDTQYF
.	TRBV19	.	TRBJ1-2	TGTGCCAGTAGTCGAGGGGGACCTGGCTACACCTTC	CASSRGGPGYTF
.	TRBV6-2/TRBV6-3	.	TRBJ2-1	TGTGCCAGCAGTTATCACTCGAGGAGCCATGAGCAGTTCTTC	CASSYHSRSHEQFF
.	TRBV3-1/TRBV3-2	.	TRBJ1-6	TGTGCCAGCAGCAGCGGGGGCTCACCCCTCCACTTT	CASSSGGSPLHF
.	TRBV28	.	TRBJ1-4	TGTGCCAGCAGTTTAGGGGGGGGAGAAAAACTGTTTTTT	CASSLGGGEKLFF
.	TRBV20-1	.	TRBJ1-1	TGCAGTGGTGGGCAGAACACTGAAGCTTTCTTT	CSGGQNTEAFF
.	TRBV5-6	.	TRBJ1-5	TGTGCCAGCAGCCTCGGACAGAGCAATCAGCCCCAGCATTTT	CASSLGQSNQPQHF
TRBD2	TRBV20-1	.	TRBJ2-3	TGCAGTGCTAGTAGGGCCGAGCGGGGGGCCTCCACAGATACGCAGTATTTT	CSASRAERGASTDTQYF
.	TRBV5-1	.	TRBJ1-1	TGCGCCAGCAGCTTGGATACTCAGGCGAACACTGAAGCTTTCTTT	CASSLDTQANTEAFF
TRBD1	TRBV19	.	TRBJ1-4	TGTGCCAGTCGCCGAAAGACAGGGGGAGGAGAAAAACTGTTTTTT	CASRRKTGGGEKLFF
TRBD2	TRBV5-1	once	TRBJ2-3	TGCGCCAGCAGCGTCCTCTCACTAGCGGGGGGGCAGGGTACGCAGTATTTT	CASSVLSLAGGQGTQYF
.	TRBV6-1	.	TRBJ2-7	TGTGCCAGCAGTGAATTGGGCCGCTGGGAGCAGTACTTC	CASSELGRWEQYF
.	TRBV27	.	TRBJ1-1	TGTGCCAGCAGTTTGTCTGGAGCTCCGAGTGGTGAAGCTTTCTTT	CASSLSGAPSGEAFF
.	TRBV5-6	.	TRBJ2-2	TGTGCCAGCAGCTTATACAGGGAGGGCACCGGGGAGCTGTTTTTT	CASSLYREGTGELFF
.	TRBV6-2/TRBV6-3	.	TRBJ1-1	TGTGCCAGCAGTACCTGGGGGGGTGGTACTGAAGCTTTCTTT	CASSTWGGGTEAFF
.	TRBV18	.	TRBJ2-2	TGTGCCAGCTCACAGGACACGATCACCGGGGAGCTGTTTTTT	CASSQDTITGELFF
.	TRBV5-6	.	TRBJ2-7	TGTGCCAGCAGCCTACTCTTCTACCGGGACTCAAGCTCCTACGAGCAGTACTTC	CASSLLFYRDSSSYEQYF
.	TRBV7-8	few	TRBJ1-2	TGTGCCAGCAGCTTAGCTGGTGGAGGTCCTGGCTACACCTTC	CASSLAGGGPGYTF
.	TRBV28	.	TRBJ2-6	TGTGCCAGCCGGACAGAGAGGTTCTCTGGGGCCAACGTCCTGACTTTC	CASRTERFSGANVLTF
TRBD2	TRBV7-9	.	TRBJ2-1	TGTGCCAGCAGCTTAAGGACTAGCGCCCTGAACTACAATGAGCAGTTCTTC	CASSLRTSALNYNEQFF
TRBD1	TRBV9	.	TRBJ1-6	TGTGCCAGCAGCGGCCGGGGACAGGCTAATAATTCACCCCTCCACTTT	CASSGRGQANNSPLHF
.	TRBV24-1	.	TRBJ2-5	TGTGCCACCAGTGATGGGTACAACGGGATACAAGAGACCCAGTACTTC	CATSDGYNGIQETQYF
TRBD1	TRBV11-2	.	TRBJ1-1	TGTGCCAGCAGCACCCGACAGGGCGGCACTGAAGCTTTCTTT	CASSTRQGGTEAFF
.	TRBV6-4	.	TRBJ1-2	TGTGCCAGCAGTGCCTCCTTCTATGGCTACACCTTC	CASSASFYGYTF
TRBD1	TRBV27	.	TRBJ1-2	TGTGCCAGCAGAATCGCAGGGGGCTCGTCGGGGGGCTACACCTTC	CASRIAGGSSGGYTF